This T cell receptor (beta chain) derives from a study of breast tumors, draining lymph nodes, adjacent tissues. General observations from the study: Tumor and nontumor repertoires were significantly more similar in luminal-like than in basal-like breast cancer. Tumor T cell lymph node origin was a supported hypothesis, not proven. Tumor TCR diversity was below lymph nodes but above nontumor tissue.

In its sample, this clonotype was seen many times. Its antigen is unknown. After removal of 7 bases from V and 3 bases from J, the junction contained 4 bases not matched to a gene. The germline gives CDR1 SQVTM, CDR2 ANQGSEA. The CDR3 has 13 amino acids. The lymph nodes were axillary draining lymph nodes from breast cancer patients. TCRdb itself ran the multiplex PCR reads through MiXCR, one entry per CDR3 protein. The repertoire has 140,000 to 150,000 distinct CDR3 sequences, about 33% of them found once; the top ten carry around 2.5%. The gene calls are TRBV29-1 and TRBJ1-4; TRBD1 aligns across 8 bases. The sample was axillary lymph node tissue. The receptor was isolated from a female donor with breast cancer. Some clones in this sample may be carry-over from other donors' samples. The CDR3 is CSGQGAPNEKLFF. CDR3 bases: TGCAGCGGCCAGGGGGCCCCTAATGAAAAACTGTTTTTT.